Listed here are 29 T cell receptor beta chains from one sample, sequenced in a study of T cell responses to AZD1222 COVID-19 vaccine. Here immunoSEQ multiplex PCR was the method, and the copy in TCRdb shows in-frame clones only, minus some. This sample has 75,000 to 100,000 clones, with 88% found just once. The specimen comprised peripheral blood, sampled on day 0 of MenACWY control vaccination. Source of these receptors: an adult in good health.

V is TRBV24-1 and J is TRBJ1-3, with D hard to call. Germline lookup yields CDR1 KGHDR and CDR2 SFDVKD. Trimming pared 7 bases from V and 0 bases from J, leaving 12 bases between. The CDR3 is 15 amino acids. CDR3 amino acids: CATRAQSNSGNTIYF. The CDR3 DNA follows: TGTGCCACCAGGGCACAGAGTAACTCTGGAAACACCATATATTTT.

As DNA, the CDR3 is TGTGCCAGCAGTTACGACAGGGAGATCGGAAACACCATATATTTT. Its protein product is CASSYDREIGNTIYF. The chain is built from TRBV6-5 and TRBJ1-3; 7 bases are a match to TRBD1. Germline V gives CDR1 MNHEY, CDR2 SVGAGI. CDR3 size: 15 residues. V shed 2 bases, J shed 4 bases, and the junction held 5 bases outside the gene matches.

The CDR3 is CASRNYGYTF. The CDR3 nucleotides are TGTGCCAGCAGAAACTATGGCTACACCTTC. This chain joins TRBV6-6 and TRBJ1-2; D not resolved. The CDR3 extends over 10 amino acids. V was cut by 6 bases and J by 2 bases, with 1 base left in between. Germline CDR1 and CDR2: MNHNY and SVGAGI (reference sequence).

The chain joins TRBV19 to TRBJ1-1; D possibly corresponds to TRBD1 (5 bases). The CDR3 loop spans 16 amino acids. Germline-derived CDR1 and CDR2 are LNHDA and SQIVND (reference sequence). The V and J ends lost 3 bases and 10 bases respectively, with 24 bases between them. CDR3 nucleotides: TGTGCCAGTAGTATTTCCCACTACGAGATCAGGGATGGAGCTTTCTTT. It codes for CASSISHYEIRDGAFF.

This chain connects TRBV6-2 or TRBV6-3 to TRBJ1-2; D is ambiguous. CDR1 is MNHEY, CDR2 SVGEGT, per germline. Trimming removed 6 bases at V and 2 bases at J, with 13 bases between. This CDR3 comprises 14 residues. The CDR3 loop is CASSLSRWNYGYTF. The CDR3 DNA reads as TGTGCCAGCAGCCTCAGCAGGTGGAACTATGGCTACACCTTC.

The sample holds one count of this clone. Relative to the germline gene, one junction end is altered; a read error may explain this. V is TRBV5-6 and J is TRBJ1-3, with TRBD1 as a possible D gene (6 bases). This CDR3 is built from 17 residues. Germline CDR1 reads SGHDT; CDR2 reads YYEEEE. CDR3 in amino acids: CASSLSVGTLAGNTIYF. DNA for the CDR3: TGTGCCAGTAGCTTATCAGTCGGGACACTCGCTGGAAACACCATATATTTT.

This clone was counted a few times. The chain links TRBV30 to TRBJ1-1, with 8 bases lining up with TRBD1. Germline CDR1 GTSNPN, CDR2 SVGIG (reference sequence). The CDR3 covers 13 residues. V shed 1 base and J 10 bases; nucleotides not matched to a gene: 8. The CDR3 DNA follows: TGTGCCTGGAGTGGGGACAGGCCTTCGGGAGCTTTCTTT. Its protein product is CAWSGDRPSGAFF.

This clone was found once. The chain links TRBV9 to TRBJ1-4; a weak D match, TRBD1 (5 bases). Germline assignment: CDR1 SGDLS and CDR2 YYNGEE. The CDR3 has 14 residues. V lost 0 bases to trimming and J lost 7 bases, with 10 bases between them. CDR3 sequence reads: CASSVDQGREKLFF. DNA of the CDR3: TGTGCCAGCAGCGTAGACCAGGGACGTGAAAAACTGTTTTTT.

On this clone: This sample includes further DNA sequences coding for the same CDR3. The chain joins TRBV9 to TRBJ1-1; D gene uncertain. The germline V gene encodes CDR1 SGDLS and CDR2 YYNGEE. This CDR3 has 13 amino acids. The V gene lost 2 bases and the J gene lost 0 bases, with 5 bases spanning the gap. CDR3 nucleotide sequence: TGTGCCAGCAGCGTCTTGGTGAACACTGAAGCTTTCTTT. Translation gives CASSVLVNTEAFF.

This clone was observed once. The CDR3 coding sequence is TGTGCCAGCATAGGACGGGACAAGGCAAGTGGCTACACCTTC. Protein sequence: CASIGRDKASGYTF. The chain links TRBV6-5 to TRBJ1-2; D is possibly TRBD1 (6 bases). Germline V gene sequence: CDR1 MNHEY, CDR2 SVGAGI. CDR3 length: 14 residues. V lost 7 bases and J lost 7, with 19 bases in between.

The chain has TRBV11-1 and TRBJ1-1, with a weak D call TRBD1 (5 bases). V shed 1 base and J shed 4 bases, with 13 bases lying between them. Per germline, CDR1 SGHAT and CDR2 FQDESV (reference sequence). There are 15 residues in the CDR3. CDR3 region: CASSLGARASTEAFF. The CDR3 DNA reads TGTGCCAGCAGCTTAGGGGCCAGGGCGAGCACTGAAGCTTTCTTT.

The chain joins TRBV5-1 to TRBJ2-6, with 8 bases that match TRBD1. CDR1 and CDR2 (germline): SGHRS, YFSETQ. This CDR3 has 17 amino acids. V was pared by 4 bases and J by 0 bases, with 6 bases of the junction left unmatched. The CDR3 here is CASSGQGLSSGANVLTF. As DNA, the CDR3 is TGCGCCAGCAGCGGACAGGGTTTGAGCTCTGGGGCCAACGTCCTGACTTTC.

The chain recombines TRBV5-1 with TRBJ2-4; TRBD1 is a possible D gene (5 bases). The CDR3 sequence is 15 residues long. The germline V and J ends were trimmed by 0 bases and 0 bases, with 7 bases remaining between them. Germline loops: CDR1 SGHRS, CDR2 YFSETQ. As DNA, the CDR3 is TGCGCCAGCAGCTTGGGGCAGGGAGCCAAAAACATTCAGTACTTC. Translation gives CASSLGQGAKNIQYF.

This sequence joins TRBV6-5 and TRBJ2-3; perhaps TRBD2 as D (6 bases). Germline V gene data show CDR1 as MNHEY and CDR2 as SVGAGI. CDR3 length: 14 residues. The V gene lost 6 bases and the J gene lost 3 bases, with 13 bases spanning the gap. Here the CDR3 reads CASRGVGGTDTQYF. The CDR3 bases are TGTGCCAGCAGGGGTGTGGGGGGTACAGATACGCAGTATTTT.

The CDR3 DNA reads TGTGCCAGCAGCTTGGTCAATCAGCCCCAGCATTTT. This translates into CASSLVNQPQHF. V and J are TRBV5-6 and TRBJ1-5; D not resolved. This CDR3 has 12 amino acids. Trimming left V 0 bases short and J 3 bases short, with 1 base between. Germline V gene lookup returns CDR1 SGHDT and CDR2 YYEEEE. The variable domain in full, completed from reference TRBV5-6 and TRBJ1-5, reads DAGVTQSPTHLIKTRGQQVTLRCSPKSGHDTVSWYQQALGQGPQFIFQYYEEEERQRGNFPDRFSGHQFPNYSSELNVNALLLGDSALYLCASSLVNQPQHFGDGTRLSIL.

V is TRBV10-2 and J is TRBJ1-3, with TRBD1 matching over 7 bases. CDR3 length: 17 amino acids. The trim removed 7 bases at V and 4 bases at J, leaving 16 bases unmatched. Germline V gene lookup returns CDR1 WSHSY and CDR2 SAAADI. The CDR3 DNA is TGCGCCAGCAAGACAGGGATACTAAATGAAGGAGGAAACACCATATATTTT. Translation gives CASKTGILNEGGNTIYF.

This clone occurred once. The chain is built from TRBV2 and TRBJ1-5; D possibly corresponds to TRBD1 (5 bases). Germline lookup yields CDR1 SNHLY and CDR2 FYNNEI. V dropped 2 bases and J dropped 2 bases, with 13 bases sitting between them. This CDR3 region has 16 residues. The chain's CDR3 is CASSEYGQIRNQPQHF. The CDR3, as DNA: TGTGCCAGCAGTGAATACGGACAAATTCGCAATCAGCCCCAGCATTTT.

CDR3 in DNA: TGTGCCAGCAGGCAACGGGGCCCAAACTATGGCTACACCTTC. Its protein is CASRQRGPNYGYTF. The V gene is TRBV28, the J gene TRBJ1-2; weak D call: TRBD1 (5 bases). The V gene lost 6 bases and the J gene lost 2 bases, with 13 bases spanning the gap. The CDR3 loop spans 14 amino acids. Germline CDR1 reads MDHEN; CDR2 reads SYDVKM.

J is TRBJ2-7 and V is TRBV3-1 (or the pseudogene TRBV3-2), with a tentative D call TRBD1 (5 bases). The V gene's germline CDR1 is LGHDT and CDR2 YNNKEL (reference sequence). This CDR3 has 14 amino acids. Trimming left V 4 bases short and J 1 base short, with 11 bases between. The DNA of the CDR3 is TGTGCCAGCAGCCCGAGTACAGGATCCTACGAGCAGTACTTC. Encoded protein: CASSPSTGSYEQYF.

The chain employs TRBV7-2 and TRBJ1-5; D is uncertain. Germline CDR1 reads SGHTA; CDR2 reads FQGNSA. The CDR3 is 13 amino acids. V was cut by 5 bases and J by 7 bases, with 12 bases left in between. The CDR3 DNA reads as TGTGCCAGCAGCCCAACCAGTCGACAGCCCCAGCATTTT. This codes for CASSPTSRQPQHF.

CDR3 in amino acids: CASSLGQGGGNTEAFF. The CDR3 region has the DNA TGCGCCAGCAGCTTGGGACAGGGTGGTGGGAACACTGAAGCTTTCTTT. The chain combines TRBV5-1 with TRBJ1-1, with 7 bases identical to TRBD1. Germline lookup yields CDR1 SGHRS and CDR2 YFSETQ. This CDR3 has 16 amino acids. Germline trimming cut 0 bases from V and 1 base from J; bases unmatched to any gene: 6.

This chain connects TRBV5-1 to TRBJ1-1, with 9 positions matching TRBD1. Germline V gene lookup returns CDR1 SGHRS and CDR2 YFSETQ. V was pared by 6 bases and J by 3 bases, with 6 bases of the junction left unmatched. The CDR3 runs to 14 residues. For the CDR3, the DNA is TGCGCCAGCACCGCGAGGACAGGGGACACTGAAGCTTTCTTT. This translates into CASTARTGDTEAFF.

This clone was detected once. The rearrangement links TRBV2 to TRBJ1-1; D unclear. Germline loops: CDR1 SNHLY, CDR2 FYNNEI. V dropped 3 bases and J dropped 0 bases, with 2 bases sitting between them. The CDR3 runs 12 residues. CDR3 amino acids: CASSDVNTEAFF. The CDR3 bases are TGTGCCAGCAGTGACGTGAACACTGAAGCTTTCTTT.

This sequence joins TRBV7-2 and TRBJ1-4; tentatively, D is TRBD1 (5 bases). The V end lost 5 bases, the J end lost 1 base, and 11 bases lay between the germline ends. Germline V gene lookup returns CDR1 SGHTA and CDR2 FQGNSA. The CDR3 sequence is 15 residues long. This CDR3 reads CASSPGGETNEKLFF. The CDR3 nucleotides are TGTGCCAGCAGCCCTGGGGGGGAAACTAATGAAAAACTGTTTTTT.

The chain is built from TRBV25-1 and TRBJ2-5; TRBD2 agrees at 9 bases. Per germline, CDR1 MGHDK and CDR2 SYGVNS. The CDR3 consists of 17 residues. After removal of 0 bases from V and 1 base from J, the junction contained 6 bases not matched to a gene. The CDR3 nucleotides are TGTGCCAGCAGTGAATATCGGCTAGCGGGGAGCCAAGAGACCCAGTACTTC. It is translated as CASSEYRLAGSQETQYF.

Regarding this clone: In the same sample, other DNA sequences code for this CDR3. This chain links TRBV5-1 with TRBJ1-4, with D perhaps matching TRBD1 (6 bases). The CDR3 totals 13 residues. Germline V gives CDR1 SGHRS, CDR2 YFSETQ. V was trimmed by 4 bases and J by 5 bases, leaving 9 bases between them. CDR3 DNA: TGCGCCAGCAGCCTAGGGACAAATGAAAAACTGTTTTTT. The encoded protein is CASSLGTNEKLFF.

This clone has just one count. This chain links TRBV18 with TRBJ1-4; D uncertain. The CDR3 length is 15 residues. Trimming pared 2 bases from V and 0 bases from J, leaving 7 bases between. The germline V gene has CDR1 KGHSH and CDR2 LQKENI. The CDR3 sequence is CASSPVLATNEKLFF. DNA for the CDR3: TGTGCCAGCTCACCAGTCCTTGCAACTAATGAAAAACTGTTTTTT.

This clone came up a few times. The rearrangement joins TRBV6-5 to TRBJ1-6; 7 bases are a match to TRBD1. There are 15 residues in the CDR3. J lost 5 bases, V lost 8 bases, and 9 bases had no gene match. Germline loops: CDR1 MNHEY, CDR2 SVGAGI. CDR3 sequence (DNA): TGTGCCAGCCTCCAGGCCAGGGGGGATAATTCACCCCTCCACTTT. Its translation: CASLQARGDNSPLHF.

This clone was picked up a small number of times. The V call is TRBV10-3, the J call TRBJ1-5; no firm D call. The germline V gene has CDR1 ENHRY and CDR2 SYGVKD. V gave up 2 bases and J gave up 5 bases, with 7 bases separating them. This CDR3 has 13 residues. The CDR3 sequence is CAISENRDQPQHF. Written as DNA, the CDR3 is TGTGCCATCAGTGAGAATAGGGATCAGCCCCAGCATTTT.